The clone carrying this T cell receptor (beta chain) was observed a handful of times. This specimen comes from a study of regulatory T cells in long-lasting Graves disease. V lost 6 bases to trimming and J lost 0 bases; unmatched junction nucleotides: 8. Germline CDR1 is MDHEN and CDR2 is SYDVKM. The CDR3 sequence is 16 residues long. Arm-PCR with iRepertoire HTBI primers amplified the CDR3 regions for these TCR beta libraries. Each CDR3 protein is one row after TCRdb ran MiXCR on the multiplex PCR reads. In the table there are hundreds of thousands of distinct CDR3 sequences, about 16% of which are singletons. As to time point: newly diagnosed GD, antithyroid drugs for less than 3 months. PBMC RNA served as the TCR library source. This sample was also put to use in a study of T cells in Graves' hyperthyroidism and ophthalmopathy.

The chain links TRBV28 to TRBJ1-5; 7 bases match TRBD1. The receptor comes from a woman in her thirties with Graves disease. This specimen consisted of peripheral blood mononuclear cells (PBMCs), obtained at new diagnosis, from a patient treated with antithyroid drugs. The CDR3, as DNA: TGTGCCAGCAGCACGGGACAGATTTATAGCAATCAGCCCCAGCATTTT. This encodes CASSTGQIYSNQPQHF. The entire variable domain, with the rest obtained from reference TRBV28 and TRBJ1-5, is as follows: DVKVTQSSRYLVKRTGEKVFLECVQDMDHENMFWYRQDPGLGLRLIYFSYDVKMKEKGDIPEGYSVSREKKERFSLILESASTNQTSMYLCASSTGQIYSNQPQHFGDGTRLSIL.